This T cell receptor beta chain is drawn from a study of blood T cell repertoires in COVID-19. As for the study in general: The origin of the acute and convalescent COVID-19 samples was the United States, Italy and Spain. In each case, the material was cDNA or gDNA derived from T cells, B-cell-depleted T cells, or PBMCs.

Germline V lookup: CDR1 SNHLY, CDR2 FYNNEI. The V and J ends lost 0 bases and 7 bases respectively, with 9 bases between them. The CDR3 spans 14 residues. Per the authors' pipeline: Nucleated cell counts were estimated from reference gene primer amplification. Produced via immunoSEQ multiplex PCR; TCRdb's table is partial and in-frame only. That table is the source of V, J and clone size, and D and trimming were worked out from the DNA. The table has approximately 73,000 clones, roughly 86% seen once. The sequence was obtained from a woman in her sixties with acute or convalescent COVID-19. The rearrangement uses TRBV2 and TRBJ2-2, with D possibly being TRBD1 (5 bases). The sample taken for sequencing was peripheral blood. The DNA for the CDR3 is TGTGCCAGCAGTGAAGCGGGGCCGGGCGGGGAGCTGTTTTTT. This gives the protein CASSEAGPGGELFF.